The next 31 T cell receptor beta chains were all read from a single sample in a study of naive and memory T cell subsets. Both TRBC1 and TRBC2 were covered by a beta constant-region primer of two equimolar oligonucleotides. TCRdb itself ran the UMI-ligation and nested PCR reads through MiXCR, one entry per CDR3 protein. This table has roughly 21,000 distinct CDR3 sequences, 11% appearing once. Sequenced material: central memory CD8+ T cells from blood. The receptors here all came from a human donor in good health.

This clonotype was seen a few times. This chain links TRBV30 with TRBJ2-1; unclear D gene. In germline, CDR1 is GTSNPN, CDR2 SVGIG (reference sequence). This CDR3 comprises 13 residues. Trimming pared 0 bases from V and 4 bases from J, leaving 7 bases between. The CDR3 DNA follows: TGTGCCTGGAGTGTGAGCGAGTACAATGAGCAGTTCTTC. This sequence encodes CAWSVSEYNEQFF. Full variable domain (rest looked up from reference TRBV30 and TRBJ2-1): SQTIHQWPATLVQPVGSPLSLECTVEGTSNPNLYWYRQAAGRGLQLLFYSVGIGQISSEVPQNLSASRPQDRQFILSSKKLLLSDSGFYLCAWSVSEYNEQFFGPGTRLTVL.

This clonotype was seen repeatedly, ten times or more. The CDR3 spells CASTLGGLAADTQYF. DNA of the CDR3: TGTGCCAGCACTCTGGGGGGACTAGCTGCAGATACGCAGTATTTT. The chain recombines TRBV7-8 with TRBJ2-3; 9 bases map to TRBD2. The V segment lost 7 bases and the J segment 4 bases; nucleotides outside the gene matches: 9. The CDR3 is 15 residues long. Germline CDR1 is SGHVS and CDR2 is FQNEAQ.

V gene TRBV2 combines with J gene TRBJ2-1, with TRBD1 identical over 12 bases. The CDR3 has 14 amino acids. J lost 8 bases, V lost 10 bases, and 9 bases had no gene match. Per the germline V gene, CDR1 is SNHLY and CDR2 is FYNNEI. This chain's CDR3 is CATRGTGGLDEQFF. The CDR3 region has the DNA TGTGCCACCAGGGGGACAGGGGGCTTGGATGAGCAGTTCTTC.

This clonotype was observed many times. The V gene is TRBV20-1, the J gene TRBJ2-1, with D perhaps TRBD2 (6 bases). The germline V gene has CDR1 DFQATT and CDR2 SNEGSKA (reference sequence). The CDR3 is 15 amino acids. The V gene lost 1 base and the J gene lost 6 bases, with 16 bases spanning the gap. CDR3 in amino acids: CSARVIKGAGNEQFF. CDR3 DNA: TGCAGTGCTAGAGTAATAAAGGGAGCGGGCAATGAGCAGTTCTTC.

Here the CDR3 reads CSHRTYEQYF. Written as DNA, the CDR3 is TGCAGCCACAGAACCTACGAGCAGTACTTC. V and J are TRBV29-1 and TRBJ2-7; no definite D call. The CDR3 extends over 10 amino acids. Trimming stripped 8 bases from V and 2 bases from J, with 7 bases between. The germline CDR1 and CDR2 sequences are SQVTM and ANQGSEA.

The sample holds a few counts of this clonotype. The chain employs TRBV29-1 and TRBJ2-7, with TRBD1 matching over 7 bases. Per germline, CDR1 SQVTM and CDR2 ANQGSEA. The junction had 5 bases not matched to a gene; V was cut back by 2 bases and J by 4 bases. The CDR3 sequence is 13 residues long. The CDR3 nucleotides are TGCAGCGTTGAACGGGACAGACCTTACGAGCAGTACTTC. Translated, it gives CSVERDRPYEQYF.

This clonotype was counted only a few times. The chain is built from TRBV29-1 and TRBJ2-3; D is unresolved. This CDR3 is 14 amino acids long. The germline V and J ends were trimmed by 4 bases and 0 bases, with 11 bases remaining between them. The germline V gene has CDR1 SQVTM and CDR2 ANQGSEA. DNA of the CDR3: TGCAGCGTTGTAGACTTAACTAGCACAGATACGCAGTATTTT. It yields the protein CSVVDLTSTDTQYF.

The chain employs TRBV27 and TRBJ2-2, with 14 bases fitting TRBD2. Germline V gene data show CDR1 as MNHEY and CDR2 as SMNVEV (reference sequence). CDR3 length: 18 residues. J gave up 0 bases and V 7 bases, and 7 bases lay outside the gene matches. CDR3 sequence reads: CASTLRTSGRTNTGELFF. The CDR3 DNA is TGTGCCAGCACCCTTAGGACTAGCGGGAGGACGAACACCGGGGAGCTGTTTTTT.

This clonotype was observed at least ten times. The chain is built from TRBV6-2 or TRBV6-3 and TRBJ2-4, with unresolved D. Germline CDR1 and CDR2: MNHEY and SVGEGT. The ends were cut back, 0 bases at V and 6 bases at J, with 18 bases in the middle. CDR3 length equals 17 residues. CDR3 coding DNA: TGTGCCAGCAGTTACTCCTATATGAAGGAGCAGCTAAACATTCAGTACTTC. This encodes CASSYSYMKEQLNIQYF.

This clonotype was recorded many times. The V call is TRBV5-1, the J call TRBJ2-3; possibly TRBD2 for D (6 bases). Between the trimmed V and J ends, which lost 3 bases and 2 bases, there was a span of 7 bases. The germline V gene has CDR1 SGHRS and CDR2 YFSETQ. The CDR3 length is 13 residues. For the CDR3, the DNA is TGCGCCAGCAGCTGGGACTTCACAGATACGCAGTATTTT. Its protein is CASSWDFTDTQYF. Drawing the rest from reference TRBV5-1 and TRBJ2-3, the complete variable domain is KAGVTQTPRYLIKTRGQQVTLSCSPISGHRSVSWYQQTPGQGLQFLFEYFSETQRNKGNFPGRFSGRQFSNSRSEMNVSTLELGDSALYLCASSWDFTDTQYFGPGTRLTVL.

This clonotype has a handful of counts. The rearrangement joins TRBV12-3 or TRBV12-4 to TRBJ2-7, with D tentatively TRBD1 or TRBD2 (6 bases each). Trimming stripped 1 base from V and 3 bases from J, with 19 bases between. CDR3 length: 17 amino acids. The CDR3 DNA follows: TGTGCCAGCAGTTTAGGGGGGGCGCTGGACAGCGGCTACGAGCAGTACTTC. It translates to CASSLGGALDSGYEQYF.

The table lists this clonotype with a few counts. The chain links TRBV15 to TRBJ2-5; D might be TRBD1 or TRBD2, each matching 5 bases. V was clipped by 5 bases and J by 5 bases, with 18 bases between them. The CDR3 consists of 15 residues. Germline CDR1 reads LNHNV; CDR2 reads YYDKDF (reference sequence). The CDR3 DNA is TGTGCCACCAGCTCCGGGACGGCGATGAGGGAGACCCAGTACTTC. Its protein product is CATSSGTAMRETQYF. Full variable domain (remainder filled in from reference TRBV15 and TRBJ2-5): DAMVIQNPRYQVTQFGKPVTLSCSQTLNHNVMYWYQQKSSQAPKLLFHYYDKDFNNEADTPDNFQSRRPNTSFCFLDIRSPGLGDTAMYLCATSSGTAMRETQYFGPGTRLLVL.

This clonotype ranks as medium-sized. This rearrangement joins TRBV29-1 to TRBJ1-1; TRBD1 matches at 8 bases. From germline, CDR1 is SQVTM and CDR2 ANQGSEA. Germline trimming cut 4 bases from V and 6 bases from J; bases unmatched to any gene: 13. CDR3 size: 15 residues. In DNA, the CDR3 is TGCAGCGTTGGGGGCGCGCGAGACAGGGGACCTGAAGCTTTCTTT. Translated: CSVGGARDRGPEAFF. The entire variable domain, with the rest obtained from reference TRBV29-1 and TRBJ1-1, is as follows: SAVISQKPSRDICQRGTSLTIQCQVDSQVTMMFWYRQQPGQSLTLIATANQGSEATYESGFVIDKFPISRPNLTFSTLTVSNMSPEDSSIYLCSVGGARDRGPEAFFGQGTRLTVV.

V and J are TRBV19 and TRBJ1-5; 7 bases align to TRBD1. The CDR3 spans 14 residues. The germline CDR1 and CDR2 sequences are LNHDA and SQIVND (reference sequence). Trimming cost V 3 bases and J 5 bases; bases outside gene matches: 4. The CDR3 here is CASSMTGPYQPQHF. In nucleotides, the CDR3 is TGTGCCAGTAGTATGACAGGGCCTTATCAGCCCCAGCATTTT.

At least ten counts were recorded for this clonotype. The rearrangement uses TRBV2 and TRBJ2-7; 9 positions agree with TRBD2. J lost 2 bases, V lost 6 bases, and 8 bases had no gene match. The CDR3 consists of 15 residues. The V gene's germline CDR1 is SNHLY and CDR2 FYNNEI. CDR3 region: CASSGGGVNPYEQYF. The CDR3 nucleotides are TGTGCCAGCAGCGGCGGGGGGGTCAACCCCTACGAGCAGTACTTC.

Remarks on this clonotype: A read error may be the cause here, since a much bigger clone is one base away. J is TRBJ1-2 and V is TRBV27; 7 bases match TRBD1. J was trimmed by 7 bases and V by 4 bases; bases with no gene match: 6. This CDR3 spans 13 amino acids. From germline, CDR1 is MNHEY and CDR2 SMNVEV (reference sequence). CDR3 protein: CASSCRGSSGYTF. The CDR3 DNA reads TGTGCCAGCAGTTGCAGGGGGTCCTCTGGCTACACCTTC.

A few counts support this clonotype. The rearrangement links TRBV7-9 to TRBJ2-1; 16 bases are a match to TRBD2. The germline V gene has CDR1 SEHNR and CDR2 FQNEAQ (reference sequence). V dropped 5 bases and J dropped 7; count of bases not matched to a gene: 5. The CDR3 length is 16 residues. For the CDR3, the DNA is TGTGCCAGCAGCCACGGGACTAGCGGGAGGGGGAATGAGCAGTTCTTC. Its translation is CASSHGTSGRGNEQFF.

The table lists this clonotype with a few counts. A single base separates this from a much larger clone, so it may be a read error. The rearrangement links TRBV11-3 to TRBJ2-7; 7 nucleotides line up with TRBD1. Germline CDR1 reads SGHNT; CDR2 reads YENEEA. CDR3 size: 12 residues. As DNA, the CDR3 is TGTGCCAGCAGCGTAGATCACAGGGGCACGAACTTC. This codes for CASSVDHRGTNF.

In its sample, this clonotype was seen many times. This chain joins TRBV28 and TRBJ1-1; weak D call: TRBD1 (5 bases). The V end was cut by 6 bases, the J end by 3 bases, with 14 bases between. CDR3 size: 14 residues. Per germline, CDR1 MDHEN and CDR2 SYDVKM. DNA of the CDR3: TGTGCCAGCAGCAGGGTTATCTCAGACACTGAAGCTTTCTTT. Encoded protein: CASSRVISDTEAFF.

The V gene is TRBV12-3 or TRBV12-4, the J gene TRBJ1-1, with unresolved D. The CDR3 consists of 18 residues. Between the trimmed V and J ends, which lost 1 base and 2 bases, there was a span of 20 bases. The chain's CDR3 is CASSLGVFDYSKNTEAFF. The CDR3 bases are TGTGCCAGCAGTTTAGGGGTGTTTGACTACAGCAAAAACACTGAAGCTTTCTTT.

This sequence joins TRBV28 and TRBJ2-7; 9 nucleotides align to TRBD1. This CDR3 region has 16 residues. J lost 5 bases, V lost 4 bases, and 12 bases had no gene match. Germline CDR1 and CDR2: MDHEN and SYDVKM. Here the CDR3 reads CASSSPRTGDEDEQYF. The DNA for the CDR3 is TGTGCCAGCAGTTCCCCGCGGACAGGGGACGAAGACGAGCAGTACTTC. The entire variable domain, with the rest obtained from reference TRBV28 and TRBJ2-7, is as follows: DVKVTQSSRYLVKRTGEKVFLECVQDMDHENMFWYRQDPGLGLRLIYFSYDVKMKEKGDIPEGYSVSREKKERFSLILESASTNQTSMYLCASSSPRTGDEDEQYFGPGTRLTVT.

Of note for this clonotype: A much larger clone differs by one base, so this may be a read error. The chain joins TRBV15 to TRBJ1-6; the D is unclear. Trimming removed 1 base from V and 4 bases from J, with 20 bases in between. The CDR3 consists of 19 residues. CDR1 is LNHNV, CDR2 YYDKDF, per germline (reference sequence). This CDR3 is CATSRVTGFGLAYNSPLHF. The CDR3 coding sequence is TGTGCCACCAGCAGAGTAACGGGATTTGGACTTGCGTATAATTCACCCCTCCACTTT.

DNA for the CDR3: TGCGCCAGCAGCTTGGTACAGGGGCCCGACTACGAGCAGTACTTC. It is translated as CASSLVQGPDYEQYF. The chain uses TRBV5-1 and TRBJ2-7, with 7 bases aligning to TRBD1. V was pared by 0 bases and J by 3 bases, with 6 bases of the junction left unmatched. Germline V gene sequence: CDR1 SGHRS, CDR2 YFSETQ. The CDR3 runs 15 residues.

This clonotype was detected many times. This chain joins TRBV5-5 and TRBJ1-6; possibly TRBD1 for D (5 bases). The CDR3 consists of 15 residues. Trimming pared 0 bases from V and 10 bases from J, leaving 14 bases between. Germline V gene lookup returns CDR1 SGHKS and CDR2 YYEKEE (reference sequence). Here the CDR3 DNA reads TGTGCCAGCAGCTTGGCCGGGGGGAATTTATCACCCCTCCACTTT. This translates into CASSLAGGNLSPLHF.

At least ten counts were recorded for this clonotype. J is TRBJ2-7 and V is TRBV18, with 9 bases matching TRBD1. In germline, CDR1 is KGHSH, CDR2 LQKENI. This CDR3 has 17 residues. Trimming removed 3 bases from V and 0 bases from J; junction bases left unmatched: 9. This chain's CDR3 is CASSPSTGGSSSYEQYF. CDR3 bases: TGTGCCAGCTCACCTAGTACAGGGGGCTCCAGCTCCTACGAGCAGTACTTC.

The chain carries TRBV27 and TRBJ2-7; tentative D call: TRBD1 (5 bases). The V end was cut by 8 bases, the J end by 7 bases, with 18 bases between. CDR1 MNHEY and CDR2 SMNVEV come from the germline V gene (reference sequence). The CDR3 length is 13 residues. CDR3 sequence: CASGGWGQKEQYF. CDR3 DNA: TGTGCCAGCGGTGGTTGGGGCCAAAAAGAGCAGTACTTC.

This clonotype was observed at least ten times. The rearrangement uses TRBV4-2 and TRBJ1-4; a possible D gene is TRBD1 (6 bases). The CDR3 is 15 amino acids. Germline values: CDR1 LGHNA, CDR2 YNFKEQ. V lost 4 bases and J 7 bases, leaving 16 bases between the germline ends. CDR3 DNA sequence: TGTGCCAGCAGCCCACAGGGAGGCGAGGTTGAAAAACTGTTTTTT. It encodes CASSPQGGEVEKLFF.

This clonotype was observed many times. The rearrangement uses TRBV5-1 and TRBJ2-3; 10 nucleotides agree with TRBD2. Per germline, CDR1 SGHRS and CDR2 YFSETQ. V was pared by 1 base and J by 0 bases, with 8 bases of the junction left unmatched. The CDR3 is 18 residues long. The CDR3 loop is CASSLRTSGRLSTDTQYF. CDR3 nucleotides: TGCGCCAGCAGCTTGAGGACTAGCGGACGCCTAAGCACAGATACGCAGTATTTT.

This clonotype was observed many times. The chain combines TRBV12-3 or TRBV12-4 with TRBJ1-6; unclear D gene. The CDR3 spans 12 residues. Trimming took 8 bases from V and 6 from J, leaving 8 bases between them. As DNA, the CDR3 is TGTGCCAGCGCCATGGGTAATTCACCCCTCCACTTT. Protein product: CASAMGNSPLHF.

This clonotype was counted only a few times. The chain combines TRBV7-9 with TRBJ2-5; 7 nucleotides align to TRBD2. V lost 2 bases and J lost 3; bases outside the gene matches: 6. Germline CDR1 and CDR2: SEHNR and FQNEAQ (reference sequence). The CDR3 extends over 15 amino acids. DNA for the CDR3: TGTGCCAGCAGCTTAAGAGGCGGGAGAAAAGAGACCCAGTACTTC. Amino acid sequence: CASSLRGGRKETQYF.

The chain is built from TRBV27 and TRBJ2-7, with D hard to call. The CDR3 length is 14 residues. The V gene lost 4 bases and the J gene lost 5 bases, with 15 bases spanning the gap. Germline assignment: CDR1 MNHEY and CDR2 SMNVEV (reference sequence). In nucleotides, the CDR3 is TGTGCCAGCAGTTCCGAGGTGTTAGGGAACGAGCAGTACTTC. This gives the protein CASSSEVLGNEQYF.